This T cell receptor (beta chain) stems from a study of graft-versus-host responses after intestinal transplantation listed by TCRdb under 2021. Describing the broader study: Multivisceral, liver-intestinal, or isolated intestinal transplants were received by the recipients. Every recipient was given anti-thymocyte globulin induction, then maintenance tacrolimus and steroids for 3 to 4 years. After intestinal transplantation, graft-versus-host and host-versus-graft alloreactive T cell clones in the graft, circulation and bone marrow were tracked using bulk TCR-beta CDR3 sequencing. Alloreactive clones were identified by sequencing pre-transplant mixed lymphocyte reaction products and comparing these products with unstimulated pre-transplant donor and recipient T cells. Of the 20 to 25 intestinal transplant recipients enrolled in the cohort, one of whom was a retransplant, a few patients without pretransplant specimens were excluded. A peak of at least 4% donor T cells among recipient peripheral blood mononuclear cells was the definition used for donor T cell macrochimerism. Rather than being sequenced by the commercial service, samples from a few later patients were sequenced in-house on an Illumina MiSeq and processed with MiXCR.

The library was produced with the immunoSEQ multiplex PCR assay. In most patients, genomic DNA was isolated using the Qiagen DNeasy Blood and Tissue Kit and sent frozen to Adaptive Biotechnologies for TCR sequencing. High-throughput TCR-beta CDR3 sequencing of genomic DNA from most patients was performed by Adaptive Biotechnologies. As for the original processing: Adaptive's ImmunoSEQ software supplied the TCR sequencing data for 18 patients, while MiXCR and VDJtools were used to process a few other patients. CD4 versus CD8 sorting errors were corrected by removing sequences found in both subsets at a frequency ratio below 5:1. CDR3 nucleotide sequences shared between donor and recipient were removed because their origin could not be assigned. To count as alloreactive, a clone needed at least 2-fold expansion over unstimulated cells and a minimum CFSE-low frequency of 0.002% (template counts) or 0.001% (read counts). Clones detected in sequenced pre-transplant spleen, lymph node, or MLR CFSE-low populations of the donor or recipient were defined as mappable. The cumulative frequency of alloreactive clones was calculated as a percentage of all sequences, weighted by copy number. The table comes from immuneACCESS by way of TCRdb, which keeps in-frame sequences with V and J called. Part of the clones is missing from these tables; in studies checked, under half for an unresolved V gene and the rest for unknown reasons. V, J and clone size reflect that table, while D and trimming were determined from the DNA. For this sample the table gives about 24,000 clones, of which 35% to 50% were detected only once. Of the sample, 0.65% to 0.8% is held by the ten largest clones.

The meaning of the sample's time point label: cells obtained before transplantation from donor or recipient. In the mixed lymphocyte reactions, approximately 200,000 CFSE-labeled pre-transplant responders were plated with approximately 200,000 irradiated violet-dye-labeled stimulators and cultured for approximately 6 days. Proliferating CD3+CD4+CFSE-low and CD3+CD8+CFSE-low responder cells were FACS-sorted on a BD Influx sorter after the mixed lymphocyte reaction. Sequences LNHDA (CDR1) and SQIVND (CDR2) are obtained from the germline V gene (reference sequence). Relative to germline, V is missing 7 bases and J is missing 5 bases, with 8 bases of the junction outside any gene match. Spanning cysteine to phenylalanine, the CDR3 consists of 16 amino acids. This entry keeps only the CDR3 DNA: 48 bases, framed from base 1. Results and caveats for the whole study, not just this receptor: Patients with donor T cell macrochimerism had high GvH to HvG T cell clonal ratios in their allografts. The conclusions were limited by the relatively low number and heterogeneity of the intestinal transplant patients. GvH clones turned up in recipient bone marrow, with some appearing earlier in ileal mucosa or blood, a pattern consistent with an intestinal mucosal origin. Early after transplant, peak levels of circulating GvH clones were found to be associated with declines in HvG clones.

Concerning this clone itself: Base qualities are not at hand, and no much larger clone is one base apart.

The chain links TRBV19 with TRBJ2-2, and TRBD2 matches 12 of the central bases. The receptor comes from a human patient who received an intestinal transplant. Sequenced material: alloreactive CD4+ T cells from a mixed lymphocyte reaction culture, taken before intestinal transplant. The cell subset or site label of this sample denotes: CFSE-low proliferating T cells sorted from approximately 6-day pre-transplant mixed lymphocyte reaction (GvH or HvG direction). The CDR3 loop reads CASTSPGLAGTGELFF. The DNA is as follows: TGTGCCAGTACCTCTCCCGGACTAGCGGGGACCGGGGAGCTGTTTTTT.